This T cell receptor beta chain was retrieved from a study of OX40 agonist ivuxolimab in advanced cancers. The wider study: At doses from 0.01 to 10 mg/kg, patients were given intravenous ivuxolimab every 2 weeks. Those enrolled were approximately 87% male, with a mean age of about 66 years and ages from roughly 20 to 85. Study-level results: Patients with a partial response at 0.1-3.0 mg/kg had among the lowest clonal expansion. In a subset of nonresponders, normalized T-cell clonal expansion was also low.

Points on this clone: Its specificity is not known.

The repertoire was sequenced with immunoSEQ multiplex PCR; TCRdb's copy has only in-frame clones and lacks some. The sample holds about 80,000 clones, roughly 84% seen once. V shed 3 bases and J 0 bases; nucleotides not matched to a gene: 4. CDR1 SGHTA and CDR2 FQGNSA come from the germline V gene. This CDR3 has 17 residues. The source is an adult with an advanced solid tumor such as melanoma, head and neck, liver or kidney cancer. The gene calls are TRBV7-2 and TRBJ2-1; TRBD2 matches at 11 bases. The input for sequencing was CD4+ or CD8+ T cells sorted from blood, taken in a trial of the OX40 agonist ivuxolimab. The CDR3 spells CASSFPGTSGSYNEQFF. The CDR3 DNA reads TGTGCCAGCAGCTTCCCCGGGACTAGCGGCTCCTACAATGAGCAGTTCTTC. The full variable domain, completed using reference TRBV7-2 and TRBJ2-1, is GAGVSQSPSNKVTEKGKDVELRCDPISGHTALYWYRQSLGQGLEFLIYFQGNSAPDKSGLPSDRFSAERTGGSVSTLTIQRTQQEDSAVYLCASSFPGTSGSYNEQFFGPGTRLTVL.